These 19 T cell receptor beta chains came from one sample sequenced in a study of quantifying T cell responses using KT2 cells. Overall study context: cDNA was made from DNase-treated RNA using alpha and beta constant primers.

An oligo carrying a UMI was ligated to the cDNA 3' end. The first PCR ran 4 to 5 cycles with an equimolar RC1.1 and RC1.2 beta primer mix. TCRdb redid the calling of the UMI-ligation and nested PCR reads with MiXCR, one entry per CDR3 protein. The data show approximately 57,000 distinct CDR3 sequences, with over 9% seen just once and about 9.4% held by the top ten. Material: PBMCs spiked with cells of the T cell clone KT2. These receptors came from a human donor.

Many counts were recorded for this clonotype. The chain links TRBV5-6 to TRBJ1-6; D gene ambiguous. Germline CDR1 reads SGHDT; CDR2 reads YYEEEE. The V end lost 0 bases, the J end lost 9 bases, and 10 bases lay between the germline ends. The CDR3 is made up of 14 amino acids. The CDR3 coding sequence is TGTGCCAGCAGCTTGGGAAGGGAAGGTTCACCCCTCCACTTT. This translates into CASSLGREGSPLHF.

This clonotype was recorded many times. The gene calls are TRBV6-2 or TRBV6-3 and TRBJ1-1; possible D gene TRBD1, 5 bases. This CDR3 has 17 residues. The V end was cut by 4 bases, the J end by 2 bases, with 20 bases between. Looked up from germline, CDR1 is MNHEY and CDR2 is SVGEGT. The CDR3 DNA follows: TGTGCCAGCAGTTCCTACCCCGGGGGAGGCCTCAACACTGAAGCTTTCTTT. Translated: CASSSYPGGGLNTEAFF.

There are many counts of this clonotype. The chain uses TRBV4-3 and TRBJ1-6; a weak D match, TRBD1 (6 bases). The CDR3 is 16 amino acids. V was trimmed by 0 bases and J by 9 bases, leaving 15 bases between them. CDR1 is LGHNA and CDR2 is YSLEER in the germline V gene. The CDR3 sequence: CASSQDTGGQGSPLHF. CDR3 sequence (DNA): TGCGCCAGCAGCCAAGATACTGGGGGGCAGGGTTCACCCCTCCACTTT.

In nucleotides, the CDR3 is TGTGCCAGCAGCTCCCAGGACAGGGCCAGGGACAATGGCTACACCTTC. Translation gives CASSSQDRARDNGYTF. This chain joins TRBV5-5 and TRBJ1-2; TRBD1 aligns across 8 bases. Germline values: CDR1 SGHKS, CDR2 YYEKEE (reference sequence). Germline trimming cut 3 bases from V and 6 bases from J; bases unmatched to any gene: 13. CDR3 size: 16 residues.

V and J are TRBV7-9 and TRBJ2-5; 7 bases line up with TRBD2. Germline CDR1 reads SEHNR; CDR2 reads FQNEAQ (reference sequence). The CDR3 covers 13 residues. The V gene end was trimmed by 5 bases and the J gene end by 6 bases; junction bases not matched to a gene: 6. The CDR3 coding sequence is TGTGCCAGCAGCGACCTAGCGGATCAGACCCAGTACTTC. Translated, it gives CASSDLADQTQYF.

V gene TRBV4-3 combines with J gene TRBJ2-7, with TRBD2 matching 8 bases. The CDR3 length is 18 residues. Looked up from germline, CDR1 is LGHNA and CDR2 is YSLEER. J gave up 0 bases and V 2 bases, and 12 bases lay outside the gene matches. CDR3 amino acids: CASSQRAGGLFNSYEQYF. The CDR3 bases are TGCGCCAGCAGCCAACGGGCGGGAGGCCTTTTCAACTCCTACGAGCAGTACTTC.

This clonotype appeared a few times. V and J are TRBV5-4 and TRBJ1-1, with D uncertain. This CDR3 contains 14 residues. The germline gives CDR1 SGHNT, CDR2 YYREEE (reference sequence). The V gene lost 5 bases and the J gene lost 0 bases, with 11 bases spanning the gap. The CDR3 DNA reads TGTGCCAGCAGGACAAAACCGATGAACACTGAAGCTTTCTTT. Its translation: CASRTKPMNTEAFF.

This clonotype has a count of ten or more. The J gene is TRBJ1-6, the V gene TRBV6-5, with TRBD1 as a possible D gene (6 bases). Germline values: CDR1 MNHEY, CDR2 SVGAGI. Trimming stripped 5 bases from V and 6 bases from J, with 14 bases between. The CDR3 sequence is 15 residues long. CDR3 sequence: CASSAPGHSNSPLHF. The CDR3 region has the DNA TGTGCCAGCAGTGCGCCGGGACATAGTAATTCACCCCTCCACTTT.

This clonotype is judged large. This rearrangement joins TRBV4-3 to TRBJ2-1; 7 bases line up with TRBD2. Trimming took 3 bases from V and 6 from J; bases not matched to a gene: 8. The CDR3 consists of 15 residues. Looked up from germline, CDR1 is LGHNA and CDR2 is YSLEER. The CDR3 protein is CASSQLADGGNEQFF. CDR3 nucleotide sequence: TGCGCCAGCAGCCAGCTAGCGGACGGGGGCAATGAGCAGTTCTTC.

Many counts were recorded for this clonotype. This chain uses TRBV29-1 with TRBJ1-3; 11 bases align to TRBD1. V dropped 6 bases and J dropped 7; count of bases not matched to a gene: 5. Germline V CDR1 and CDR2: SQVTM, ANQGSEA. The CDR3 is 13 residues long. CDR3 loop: CSVGTGGRNTIYF. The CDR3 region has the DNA TGCAGCGTGGGGACAGGGGGGAGGAACACCATATATTTT.

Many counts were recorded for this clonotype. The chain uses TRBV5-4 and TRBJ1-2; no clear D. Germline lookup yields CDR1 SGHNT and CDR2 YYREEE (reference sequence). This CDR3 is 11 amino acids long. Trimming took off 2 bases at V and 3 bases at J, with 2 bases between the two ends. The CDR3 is CASSFDYGYTF. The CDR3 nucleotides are TGTGCCAGCAGCTTTGACTATGGCTACACCTTC.

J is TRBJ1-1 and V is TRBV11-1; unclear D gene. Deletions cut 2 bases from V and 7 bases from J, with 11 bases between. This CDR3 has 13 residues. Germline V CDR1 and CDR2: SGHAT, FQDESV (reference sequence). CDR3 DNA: TGTGCCAGCAGCTTATGGCAGGACTATGAAGCTTTCTTT. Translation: CASSLWQDYEAFF. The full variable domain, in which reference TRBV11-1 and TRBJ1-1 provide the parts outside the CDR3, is EAEVAQSPRYKITEKSQAVAFWCDPISGHATLYWYRQILGQGPELLVQFQDESVVDDSQLPKDRFSAERLKGVDSTLKIQPAELGDSAMYLCASSLWQDYEAFFGQGTRLTVV.

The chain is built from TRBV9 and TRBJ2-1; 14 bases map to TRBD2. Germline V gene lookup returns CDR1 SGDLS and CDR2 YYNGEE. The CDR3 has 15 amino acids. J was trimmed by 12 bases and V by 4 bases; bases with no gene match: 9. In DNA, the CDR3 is TGTGCCAGCAGCACCGGGACTAGCGGGAGTATGGTGCAGTTCTTC. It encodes CASSTGTSGSMVQFF.

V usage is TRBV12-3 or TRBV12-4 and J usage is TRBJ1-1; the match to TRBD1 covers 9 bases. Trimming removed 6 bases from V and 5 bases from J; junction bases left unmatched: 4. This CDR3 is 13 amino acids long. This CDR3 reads CASSGQGRTEAFF. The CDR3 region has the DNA TGTGCCAGCAGCGGACAGGGGCGGACTGAAGCTTTCTTT.

The CDR3: CATGGWFQETQYF. DNA for the CDR3: TGTGCCACCGGGGGGTGGTTCCAAGAGACCCAGTACTTC. The chain uses TRBV2 and TRBJ2-5; TRBD2 agrees at 7 bases. CDR3 length: 13 residues. Looked up from germline, CDR1 is SNHLY and CDR2 is FYNNEI. V shed 10 bases and J 1 base; nucleotides not matched to a gene: 6.

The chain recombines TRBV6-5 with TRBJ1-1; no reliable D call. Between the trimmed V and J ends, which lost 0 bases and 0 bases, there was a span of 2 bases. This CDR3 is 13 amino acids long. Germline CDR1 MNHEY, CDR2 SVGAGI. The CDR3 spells CASSYSVNTEAFF. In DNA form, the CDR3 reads TGTGCCAGCAGTTACTCAGTGAACACTGAAGCTTTCTTT.

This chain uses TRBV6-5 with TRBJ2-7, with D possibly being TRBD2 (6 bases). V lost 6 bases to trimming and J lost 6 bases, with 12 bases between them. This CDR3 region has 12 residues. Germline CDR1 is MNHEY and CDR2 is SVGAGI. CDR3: CASSRLGGEQYF. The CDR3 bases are TGTGCCAGCAGCCGGCTGGGGGGCGAGCAGTACTTC.

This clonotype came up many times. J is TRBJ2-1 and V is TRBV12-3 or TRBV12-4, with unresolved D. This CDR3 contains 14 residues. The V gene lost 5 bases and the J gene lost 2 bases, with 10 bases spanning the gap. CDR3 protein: CASSALVTYNEQFF. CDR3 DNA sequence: TGTGCCAGCAGTGCTCTGGTTACCTACAATGAGCAGTTCTTC.

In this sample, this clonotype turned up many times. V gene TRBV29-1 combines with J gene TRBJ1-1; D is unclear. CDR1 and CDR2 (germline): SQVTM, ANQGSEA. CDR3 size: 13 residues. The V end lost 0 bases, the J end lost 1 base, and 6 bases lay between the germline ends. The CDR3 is CSVEEWQNTEAFF. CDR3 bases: TGCAGCGTTGAAGAGTGGCAGAACACTGAAGCTTTCTTT.